This TCR beta chain was retrieved from a study of T cells in Graves' hyperthyroidism and ophthalmopathy. Uncontrolled infection, other autoimmune disease, pregnancy or lactation disqualified patients from enrolment. Amplified TCR beta CDR3 regions came from RNA transcripts. First-round RT-PCR of the TCR CDR3 relied on the HTBI primer set. TCRdb redid the calling of the multiplex PCR reads with MiXCR, one entry per CDR3 protein. The sample records 530,000 or so distinct CDR3 sequences, more than 15% being singletons. The CDR3 loop spans 17 amino acids. V dropped 5 bases and J dropped 2 bases, with 21 bases sitting between them. The V gene's germline CDR1 is MDHEN and CDR2 SYDVKM.

The sequenced sample was blood. The sequence was obtained from a woman aged 18-35 years with Graves' ophthalmopathy. The chain is built from TRBV28 and TRBJ1-1; perhaps TRBD1 as D (6 bases). The CDR3 DNA is TGTGCCAGCAGTGAAAGGGGGGGTCGCGGCCTCAACACTGAAGCTTTCTTT. Translating it yields CASSERGGRGLNTEAFF.